One sample yielded the 20 T cell receptor beta chains listed below, sequenced in a study of cytomegalovirus exposure and HLA in healthy donors. 13 Jbeta primers and 60 Vbeta primers were used for the PCR. The method was immunoSEQ multiplex PCR; TCRdb's version includes in-frame clones alone and lacks a portion of them. The sample yields roughly 170,000 clones, approximately 88% seen once. The sample comprised PBMCs. These TCRs come from a man aged 25 to 40 in good health and CMV-seronegative.

The gene calls are TRBV27 and TRBJ2-7; TRBD1 matches 10 bases. V lost 5 bases and J lost 3; bases outside the gene matches: 10. In germline, CDR1 is MNHEY, CDR2 SMNVEV (reference sequence). The CDR3 loop spans 16 amino acids. The CDR3 region is CASSHGRDRGFYEQYF. CDR3 nucleotides: TGTGCCAGCAGTCACGGCCGGGACAGGGGTTTCTACGAGCAGTACTTC.

There are a few counts of this clone. Additional DNA sequences in this sample encode the identical CDR3. The chain has TRBV10-3 and TRBJ2-3, with 7 bases aligning to TRBD2. This CDR3 has 16 amino acids. In germline, CDR1 is ENHRY, CDR2 SYGVKD. J gave up 0 bases and V 4 bases, and 7 bases lay outside the gene matches. The CDR3 protein is CAISAASGASTDTQYF. The CDR3, as DNA: TGTGCCATCAGTGCGGCTAGCGGAGCCAGCACAGATACGCAGTATTTT.

V is TRBV30 and J is TRBJ1-2; D possibly corresponds to TRBD1 (6 bases). The V end was cut by 0 bases, the J end by 2 bases, with 10 bases between. In germline, CDR1 is GTSNPN, CDR2 SVGIG (reference sequence). The CDR3 extends over 14 amino acids. DNA of the CDR3: TGTGCCTGGAGTGTACTTCAGGGGAACTATGGCTACACCTTC. As protein: CAWSVLQGNYGYTF. Full variable domain (rest looked up from reference TRBV30 and TRBJ1-2): SQTIHQWPATLVQPVGSPLSLECTVEGTSNPNLYWYRQAAGRGLQLLFYSVGIGQISSEVPQNLSASRPQDRQFILSSKKLLLSDSGFYLCAWSVLQGNYGYTFGSGTRLTVV.

This chain joins TRBV7-2 and TRBJ2-3, with D perhaps matching TRBD2 (6 bases). CDR1 is SGHTA, CDR2 FQGNSA, per germline. CDR3 length equals 14 residues. The V end was cut by 1 base, the J end by 7 bases, with 12 bases between. The CDR3 DNA is TGTGCCAGCAGCTTAGTGGGGGGTCCCAATACGCAGTATTTT. This codes for CASSLVGGPNTQYF. The entire variable domain, with the rest obtained from reference TRBV7-2 and TRBJ2-3, is as follows: GAGVSQSPSNKVTEKGKDVELRCDPISGHTALYWYRQSLGQGLEFLIYFQGNSAPDKSGLPSDRFSAERTGGSVSTLTIQRTQQEDSAVYLCASSLVGGPNTQYFGPGTRLTVL.

This clone was counted only a few times. This sequence joins TRBV7-8 and TRBJ2-3; TRBD2 matches at 14 bases. There are 15 residues in the CDR3. Germline loops: CDR1 SGHVS, CDR2 FQNEAQ. The trim removed 5 bases at V and 6 bases at J, leaving 4 bases unmatched. The CDR3 DNA follows: TGTGCCAGCAGCGGACTAGCGGGGGGAGTGGATACGCAGTATTTT. Its protein product is CASSGLAGGVDTQYF.

Note on this clone: Distinct nucleotide sequences in the sample also encode this CDR3. The V gene is TRBV18, the J gene TRBJ2-7; 9 nucleotides agree with TRBD2. The V and J ends lost 4 bases and 2 bases, in that order; junction bases with no gene match: 9. This CDR3 is 16 amino acids long. Germline lookup yields CDR1 KGHSH and CDR2 LQKENI. The CDR3 here is CASSLRSSGGTYEQYF. DNA of the CDR3: TGTGCCAGCTCACTCCGGAGTAGCGGGGGTACCTACGAGCAGTACTTC.

The chain employs TRBV7-6 and TRBJ1-5; D perhaps matches TRBD1 (6 bases). Germline V gene sequence: CDR1 SGHVS, CDR2 FNYEAQ. The CDR3 has 18 amino acids. Trimming took off 1 base at V and 3 bases at J, with 19 bases between the two ends. The CDR3 region has the DNA TGTGCCAGCAGCTTAGGAATCACTGGCAGGGGCTCCAATCAGCCCCAGCATTTT. It encodes CASSLGITGRGSNQPQHF.

The chain joins TRBV7-8 to TRBJ2-3; a possible D gene is TRBD2 (5 bases). V was clipped by 4 bases and J by 3 bases, with 23 bases between them. CDR3 size: 18 residues. Germline V gene data show CDR1 as SGHVS and CDR2 as FQNEAQ. The CDR3 bases are TGTGCCAGCAGCTCGATGATAGGACTGAGGGTTGGGACAGATACGCAGTATTTT. Translated: CASSSMIGLRVGTDTQYF. Using reference TRBV7-8 and TRBJ2-3 for the parts outside the CDR3, the full variable domain is GAGVSQSPRYKVAKRGQDVALRCDPISGHVSLFWYQQALGQGPEFLTYFQNEAQLDKSGLPSDRFFAERPEGSVSTLKIQRTQQEDSAVYLCASSSMIGLRVGTDTQYFGPGTRLTVL.

V usage is TRBV7-2 and J usage is TRBJ1-2, with 7 bases matching TRBD1. Per the germline V gene, CDR1 is SGHTA and CDR2 is FQGNSA. Trimming at V came to 5 bases and at J to 7 bases, leaving 10 bases not matched to a gene. This CDR3 region has 14 residues. DNA of the CDR3: TGTGCCAGCAGCCCCCGGACAGGCCATGTTGGCTACACCTTC. Its translation is CASSPRTGHVGYTF.

The CDR3 protein is CASSQDVGQAAYEQYF. The CDR3 coding sequence is TGTGCCAGCAGCCAAGACGTGGGACAAGCCGCTTACGAGCAGTACTTC. V gene TRBV4-2 combines with J gene TRBJ2-7; a possible D gene is TRBD1 (6 bases). Between the trimmed V and J ends, which lost 0 bases and 4 bases, there was a span of 16 bases. The CDR3 totals 16 residues. Germline V gene data show CDR1 as LGHNA and CDR2 as YNFKEQ.

As DNA, the CDR3 is TGTGCCAGCAGCAAGACAGGGTTTAATGAAAAACTGTTTTTT. As protein: CASSKTGFNEKLFF. The chain joins TRBV6-1 to TRBJ1-4, with 7 bases that match TRBD1. The CDR3 runs to 14 residues. Germline values: CDR1 MNHNS, CDR2 SASEGT. Trimming removed 6 bases from V and 4 bases from J; junction bases left unmatched: 5.

The V call is TRBV7-9, the J call TRBJ1-3, with D possibly TRBD1 on 6 matching bases. CDR3 size: 17 residues. Germline loops: CDR1 SEHNR, CDR2 FQNEAQ (reference sequence). V was trimmed by 5 bases and J by 0 bases, leaving 17 bases between them. CDR3 nucleotide sequence: TGTGCCAGCAGCCTTACTACAGGGATCCTCTCTGGAAACACCATATATTTT. Translated: CASSLTTGILSGNTIYF.

This chain uses TRBV25-1 with TRBJ1-3; D is uncertain. Per germline, CDR1 MGHDK and CDR2 SYGVNS. Trimming pared 9 bases from V and 4 bases from J, leaving 7 bases between. The CDR3 is 11 residues long. In DNA form, the CDR3 reads TGTGCCAGTGGAGGGGGAAACACCATATATTTT. Translated: CASGGGNTIYF. The whole variable domain, filled in from reference TRBV25-1 and TRBJ1-3, reads EADIYQTPRYLVIGTGKKITLECSQTMGHDKMYWYQQDPGMELHLIHYSYGVNSTEKGDLSSESTVSRIRTEHFPLTLESARPSHTSQYLCASGGGNTIYFGEGSWLTVV.

The V call is TRBV2, the J call TRBJ1-2; possibly TRBD1 for D (5 bases). The CDR3 contains 13 residues. Germline values: CDR1 SNHLY, CDR2 FYNNEI. Trimming removed 8 bases from V and 9 bases from J, with 19 bases in between. CDR3 in amino acids: CASLPPAGKSYTF. CDR3 nucleotide sequence: TGTGCCAGCCTACCCCCGGCAGGGAAGAGCTACACCTTC.

The sample holds a few counts of this clone. The CDR3 protein is CASSFGTNNEQFF. The CDR3, as DNA: TGTGCCAGCAGTTTTGGGACTAACAATGAGCAGTTCTTC. The rearrangement uses TRBV28 and TRBJ2-1; 7 positions match TRBD2. Germline values: CDR1 MDHEN, CDR2 SYDVKM. V dropped 3 bases and J dropped 5; count of bases not matched to a gene: 1. This CDR3 contains 13 residues.

The chain recombines TRBV21-1 with TRBJ1-1. TRBV21-1 is given as a pseudogene. This CDR3 comprises 12 residues. CDR3 sequence reads: CASSNAGGGAFF. CDR3 nucleotides: TGTGCCAGCAGCAACGCCGGGGGTGGGGCTTTCTTT.

V is TRBV6-1 and J is TRBJ2-7, with a tentative D call TRBD1 (5 bases). The CDR3 consists of 14 residues. From germline, CDR1 is MNHNS and CDR2 SASEGT. V was trimmed by 7 bases and J by 4 bases, leaving 17 bases between them. As DNA, the CDR3 is TGTGCCAGCAAGGTAGTTACAGGAGAGTACGAGCAGTACTTC. This encodes CASKVVTGEYEQYF.

This clone was seen just once. V gene TRBV5-1 combines with J gene TRBJ2-2, with D possibly TRBD1 on 6 matching bases. CDR1 is SGHRS and CDR2 is YFSETQ in the germline V gene. The germline V and J ends were trimmed by 4 bases and 7 bases, with 17 bases remaining between them. The CDR3 spans 15 residues. The CDR3 nucleotides read TGCGCCAGCAGCATCGGACAGTTCACCAGCGGGGAGCTGTTTTTT. It yields the protein CASSIGQFTSGELFF.

V is TRBV7-2 and J is TRBJ2-1, with 14 nucleotides matching TRBD2. The CDR3 contains 15 residues. The V segment lost 5 bases and the J segment 7 bases; nucleotides outside the gene matches: 4. From germline, CDR1 is SGHTA and CDR2 FQGNSA. The CDR3 DNA reads TGTGCCAGCAGCCTGGGACTAGCGGGAGAGAATGAGCAGTTCTTC. Protein: CASSLGLAGENEQFF.

This clone was seen more than once but under ten times. The chain joins TRBV2 to TRBJ2-7; 7 positions agree with TRBD1. Germline V CDR1 and CDR2: SNHLY, FYNNEI. This CDR3 comprises 12 residues. The V and J ends lost 6 bases and 2 bases, in that order; junction bases with no gene match: 1. For the CDR3, the DNA is TGTGCCAGCAGCGACAGGGCCTACGAGCAGTACTTC. This codes for CASSDRAYEQYF. The whole variable domain, filled in from reference TRBV2 and TRBJ2-7, reads EPEVTQTPSHQVTQMGQEVILRCVPISNHLYFYWYRQILGQKVEFLVSFYNNEISEKSEIFDDQFSVERPDGSNFTLKIRSTKLEDSAMYFCASSDRAYEQYFGPGTRLTVT.